This TCR beta chain originates from a study of blood T cells in healthy people across ages. Study outcomes and limitations: Age advanced and TCR beta diversity per million T cells fell, roughly linearly.

This CDR3 comprises 13 residues. Per germline, CDR1 LNHDA and CDR2 SQIVND (reference sequence). V dropped 2 bases and J dropped 5 bases, with 7 bases sitting between them. The donors, aged roughly 6 to 95, were healthy Caucasians from Russia. For every donor, a draw yielded 7.5 to 10 milliliters of peripheral blood. Note on this clonotype: Its antigen is unidentified.

The second PCR ran roughly 6 to 11 cycles with a sample-barcoded 5' primer and J-beta primers. A tag from a template-switch adaptor with 12 random nucleotides marked each cDNA molecule. One entry per CDR3 protein results from TCRdb running MiXCR on the 5' RACE reads. The table records over 1.5 million distinct CDR3 sequences, just under 50% of them present only once. Sequences were obtained from blood. The clonotype originates from a woman in her thirties or forties in good health. V is TRBV19 and J is TRBJ1-5, with a tentative D call TRBD1 (6 bases). DNA of the CDR3: TGTGCCAGTAGTATACAGGGGTATCAGCCCCAGCATTTT. It is translated as CASSIQGYQPQHF.